This TCR beta chain was sequenced for a study of CD8 T cells in Susac syndrome. Random hexamers were used to reverse transcribe an amount of about 0.45 to 1 ug RNA. TCRdb fed the immunoSEQ multiplex PCR reads into MiXCR, producing one record per CDR3 protein. In the table there are roughly 190,000 distinct CDR3 sequences, approximately 95% of which are singletons. TCR beta sequencing covered blood CD8+ and CD4+ T cells. CDR3 length: 15 residues. The germline V gene encodes CDR1 SGHAT and CDR2 FQNNGV. J was trimmed by 2 bases and V by 5 bases; bases with no gene match: 7. The receptor was isolated from a human donor in good health. This sequence joins TRBV11-2 and TRBJ2-5; 8 nucleotides align to TRBD2. The specimen was CD4+ T cells from PBMCs. The CDR3 bases are TGTGCCAGCAGCCCCCGGGGGGGGGAACAAGAGACCCAGTACTTC. Translation: CASSPRGGEQETQYF.